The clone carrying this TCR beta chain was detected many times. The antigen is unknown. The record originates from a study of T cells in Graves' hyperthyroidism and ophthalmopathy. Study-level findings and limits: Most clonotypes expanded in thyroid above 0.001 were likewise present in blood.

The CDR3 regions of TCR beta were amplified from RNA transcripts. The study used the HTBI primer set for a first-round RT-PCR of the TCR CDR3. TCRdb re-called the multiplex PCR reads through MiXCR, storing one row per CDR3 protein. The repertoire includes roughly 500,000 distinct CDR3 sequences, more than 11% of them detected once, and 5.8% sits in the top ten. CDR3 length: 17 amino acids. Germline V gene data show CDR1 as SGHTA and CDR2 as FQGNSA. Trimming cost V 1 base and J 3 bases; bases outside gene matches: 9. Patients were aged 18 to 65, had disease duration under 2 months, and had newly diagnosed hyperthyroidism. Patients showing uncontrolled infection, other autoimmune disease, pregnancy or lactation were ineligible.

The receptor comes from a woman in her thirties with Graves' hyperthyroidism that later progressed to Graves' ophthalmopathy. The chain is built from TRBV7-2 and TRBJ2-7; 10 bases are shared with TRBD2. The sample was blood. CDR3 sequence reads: CASSLDGLAGVGYEQYF. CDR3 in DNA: TGTGCCAGCAGCTTAGACGGTCTAGCGGGAGTGGGCTACGAGCAGTACTTC.